The clone carrying this TCR beta chain has just one count. The data originate from a study of blood T cell repertoires in COVID-19. TCRdb's table, derived via immunoSEQ multiplex PCR, lists solely in-frame clones and lacks some. The table shows under 200,000 clones, with roughly 83% occurring only once. This clonotype was obtained from an older woman with acute or convalescent COVID-19. Material: peripheral blood.

Written as DNA, the CDR3 is TGTGCCAGCTCCGAGACTGATAGCAATCAGCCCCAGCATTTT. It yields the protein CASSETDSNQPQHF. V and J are TRBV18 and TRBJ1-5; D gene uncertain. Germline CDR1 and CDR2: KGHSH and LQKENI. V shed 6 bases and J shed 0 bases, with 9 bases lying between them. This CDR3 contains 14 residues.